These T cell receptor beta chains were read from a single sample in a study of T cell responses to AZD1222 COVID-19 vaccine. Here immunoSEQ multiplex PCR was the method, and the copy in TCRdb shows in-frame clones only, minus some. Of some 150,000 clones in the sample, 88% were seen once. The source material was peripheral blood, sampled on day 0 of AZD1222 vaccination. These receptors were taken from an adult in good health. Each CDR3 is given with its conserved first and last residue. The D gene is left open where the match is weak. Clone size is not always given. Where it is, it says once, few, many or a class for expanded clones.

j_call clone_size v_call d_call cdr3_nt cdr3_aa
TRBJ2-7 - TRBV28 - TGTGCCAGCAGTCCTCGGGGGGCTGGTGGCTACGAGCAGTACTTC CASSPRGAGGYEQYF
TRBJ1-2 - TRBV5-6 TRBD1 TGTGCCAGCAGCTTCGGGACAGGGTCCGTCAATGGCTACACCTTC CASSFGTGSVNGYTF
TRBJ1-6 - TRBV29-1 - TGCAGCGTTCGGGACACTGGTAATTCACCCCTCCACTTT CSVRDTGNSPLHF
TRBJ2-3 - TRBV6-1 - TGTGCCAGCAGTCCCGGGGCCCGTAGAGATACGCAGTATTTT CASSPGARRDTQYF
TRBJ1-6 few TRBV7-2 TRBD1 TGTGCCAGCGGTCCCGGGACAGGGTTGTTAGGTTCACCCCTCCACTTT CASGPGTGLLGSPLHF
TRBJ2-7 - TRBV18 TRBD2 TGTGCCAGCTCACCATATCAGACTAGCGGGGGGGTCTACGAGCAGTACTTC CASSPYQTSGGVYEQYF
TRBJ1-5 - TRBV7-2 TRBD1 TGTGCCAGCAGCTTAGTGCCAGGGGGCGCGGGTCAGCCCCAGCATTTT CASSLVPGGAGQPQHF
TRBJ1-1 - TRBV6-1 TRBD1 TGTGCCAGCAGCTACGACAGGGGCACTGAAGCTTTCTTT CASSYDRGTEAFF
TRBJ1-2 many TRBV10-2 - TGCGCCAGCAGTGATGGAGGTGGGGGGAGCTATGGCTACACCTTC CASSDGGGGSYGYTF
TRBJ1-6 - TRBV5-1 - TGCGCCAGCAGCTTGGACTCGACAGACCCCTTGGATTCACCCCTCCACTTT CASSLDSTDPLDSPLHF
TRBJ2-3 - TRBV2 - TGTGCCAGCCAGCGGGCCCTAGATACGCAGTATTTT CASQRALDTQYF
TRBJ2-7 - TRBV30 - TGTGCCTGGAGTGCTCGGTCCCTGTTAGTATCCTACGAGCAGTACTTC CAWSARSLLVSYEQYF
TRBJ1-1 - TRBV2 - TGTGCCAGCACCCAGGGGAACATGAACACTGAAGCTTTCTTT CASTQGNMNTEAFF
TRBJ1-2 - TRBV5-6 TRBD1 TGTGCCAGCAGTCGGGACAGCGTCTATGGCTACACCTTC CASSRDSVYGYTF
TRBJ1-2 - TRBV6-5 - TGTGCCAGCAGTTACCAGAGACAGCTGAACTATGGCTACACCTTC CASSYQRQLNYGYTF
TRBJ2-7 - TRBV6-5 - TGTGCCAGCAGTTACTCCTCCTACGAGCAGTACTTC CASSYSSYEQYF
TRBJ2-3 - TRBV6-1 TRBD2 TGTGCCAGCAGTGATACTAGCGGCACAGATACGCAGTATTTT CASSDTSGTDTQYF
TRBJ2-3 - TRBV5-1 - TGCGCCAGCAGCCAAGAGCTGACAGATACGCAGTATTTT CASSQELTDTQYF
TRBJ2-3 - TRBV30 - TGTGCCTGGAGTTTAACAGATACGCAGTATTTT CAWSLTDTQYF
TRBJ1-4 - TRBV5-8 - TGTGCCAGCAGCTTGACGGTGGAAAAACTGTTTTTT CASSLTVEKLFF
TRBJ2-6 - TRBV27 TRBD1 TGTGCCAGCAGTGCCCGGGACAGGGGATTTGGGGCCAACGTCCTGACTTTC CASSARDRGFGANVLTF
TRBJ2-1 - TRBV15 TRBD2 TGTGCCACCAGCAGAGGTTCCCCAGCGGGGGTTGGAAATGAGCAGTTCTTC CATSRGSPAGVGNEQFF
TRBJ2-1 few TRBV6-4 TRBD2 TGTGCCAGCAGTGAGACTAGCGGGGATTACAATGAGCAGTTCTTC CASSETSGDYNEQFF
TRBJ2-5 - TRBV14 TRBD2 TGTGCCAGCAGCCCGAACCTTGGGGGGGGTCCGGAGACCCAGTACTTC CASSPNLGGGPETQYF
TRBJ2-7 - TRBV27 TRBD2 TGTGCCAGCACAGGACTAGCGGGGGGTTACGAGCAGTACTTC CASTGLAGGYEQYF
TRBJ1-5 - TRBV15 TRBD1 TGTGCCACCAGCAGTGAAGAACGACAGGGTAATCAGCCCCAGCATTTT CATSSEERQGNQPQHF
TRBJ1-2 few TRBV23-1 - TGCGCCAGCAGTCCGACTCGCACCTATGGCTACACCTTC CASSPTRTYGYTF
TRBJ2-3 - TRBV5-4 - TGTGCCAGCAGCTTATACGGGGGTGGCACAGATACGCAGTATTTT CASSLYGGGTDTQYF
TRBJ2-7 - TRBV27 TRBD1 TGTGCCAGCAGGGCTACCGGGACAGGGACTTTTTACGAGCAGTACTTC CASRATGTGTFYEQYF
TRBJ1-1 - TRBV29-1 - TGCAGCGTTACCCTAGGGTCCATGAACACTGAAGCTTTCTTT CSVTLGSMNTEAFF
TRBJ1-4 once TRBV5-4 - TGTGCCAGCAGCTTCCGGACGGGAGCAACTAATGAAAAACTGTTTTTT CASSFRTGATNEKLFF
TRBJ2-5 once TRBV5-8 - TGTGCCAGCAGCTCCGCCGGGACAATGCAGGAGACCCAGTACTTC CASSSAGTMQETQYF
TRBJ2-3 - TRBV7-9 TRBD1 TGTGCCAGCAAACCGGGACAGGGGAAAGATACGCAGTATTTT CASKPGQGKDTQYF
TRBJ1-2 - TRBV5-1 TRBD1 TGCGCCAGCAGCCAGGACAGGGGTGGCTACACCTTC CASSQDRGGYTF
TRBJ2-3 once TRBV12-3/TRBV12-4 - TGTGCCAGCAGCCGCGGGGAGGCAGATACGCAGTATTTT CASSRGEADTQYF
TRBJ1-5 once TRBV5-1 TRBD1 TGCGCCAGCAGCTCGGGGACAGCGGGGCAGCCCCAGCATTTT CASSSGTAGQPQHF
TRBJ1-4 - TRBV28 TRBD1 TGTGCCAGCACCTTGACAGGGGTTAATGAAAAACTGTTTTTT CASTLTGVNEKLFF
TRBJ2-1 few TRBV20-1 - TGCAGTGCTAGTGGGGATGAGCAGTTCTTC CSASGDEQFF
TRBJ1-3 - TRBV28 - TGTGCCAGCAGTTTCGGGAGAAACACCATATATTTT CASSFGRNTIYF
TRBJ1-2 - TRBV11-2 - TGTGCCAGCAGGCAAAACCAAAAGCCGGGCTACACCTTC CASRQNQKPGYTF
TRBJ1-3 - TRBV28 - TGTGCCAGCAGATTTCAGGGAGGTAGAAACACCATATATTTT CASRFQGGRNTIYF
TRBJ1-2 - TRBV14 TRBD1 TGTGCCAGCAGCCTGGACAGGGGATATGGCTACACCTTC CASSLDRGYGYTF
TRBJ2-7 - TRBV19 - TGTGCCAGTAGCCCGAATGGGGGGACTCCCTACGAGCAGTACTTC CASSPNGGTPYEQYF
TRBJ1-2 - TRBV3-1/TRBV3-2 TRBD1 TGTGCCAGCAGCCAAGAACGGGGGCGTCCACAGGGGGTGGGTGGCTATGGCTACACCTTC CASSQERGRPQGVGGYGYTF
TRBJ1-2 - TRBV5-4 TRBD1 TGTGCCAGCAGCATTGACAGGGTTCAAAGCGGCTACACCTTC CASSIDRVQSGYTF
TRBJ1-3 - TRBV30 - TGTGCCTGGCGGAGCTCTGGAAACACCATATATTTT CAWRSSGNTIYF
TRBJ1-2 few TRBV19 - TGTGCCAGTTCTTACAGGGAATATGGCTACACCTTC CASSYREYGYTF
TRBJ2-1 - TRBV9 - TGTGCCAGCAGCGCCCTTGGGATCGAGCAGTTCTTC CASSALGIEQFF